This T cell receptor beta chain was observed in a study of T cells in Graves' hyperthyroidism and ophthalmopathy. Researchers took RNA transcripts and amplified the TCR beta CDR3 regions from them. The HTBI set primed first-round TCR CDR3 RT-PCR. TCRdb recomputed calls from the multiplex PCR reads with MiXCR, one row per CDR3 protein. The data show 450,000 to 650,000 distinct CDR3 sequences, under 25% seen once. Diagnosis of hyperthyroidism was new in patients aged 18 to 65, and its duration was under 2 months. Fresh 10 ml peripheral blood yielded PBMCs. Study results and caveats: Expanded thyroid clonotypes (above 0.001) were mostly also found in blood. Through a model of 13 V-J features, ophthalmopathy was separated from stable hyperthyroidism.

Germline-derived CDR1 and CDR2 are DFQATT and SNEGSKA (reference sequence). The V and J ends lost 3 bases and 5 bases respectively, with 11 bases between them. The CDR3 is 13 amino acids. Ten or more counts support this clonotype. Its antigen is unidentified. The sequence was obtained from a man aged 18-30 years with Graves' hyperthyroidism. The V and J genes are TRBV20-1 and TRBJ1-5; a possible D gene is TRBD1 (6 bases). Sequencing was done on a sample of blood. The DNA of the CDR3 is TGCAGTGCTAGCGGCGGGGGCCATCAGCCCCAGCATTTT. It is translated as CSASGGGHQPQHF.